This is a list of T cell receptor beta chains from one sample in a study of T cells after yellow fever vaccination. TCRdb re-derived calls from the 5' RACE reads in MiXCR, one entry per CDR3 protein. The data contain a few hundred thousand distinct CDR3 sequences, over 4% of them singletons. The source material was PBMCs, sampled 5 days after the yellow fever booster vaccination. The receptors were sampled from a man aged 18 to 29 who received the YFV17D yellow fever vaccine. Both conserved end residues are trimmed from each CDR3.

V gene	J gene	CDR3 protein
TRBV5-1	TRBJ2-2	ASSLLSGPPHGELF
TRBV12-3/TRBV12-4	TRBJ2-5	ASSVLKTQY
TRBV12-3/TRBV12-4	TRBJ1-5	ASSFWAQPQH
TRBV5-1	TRBJ2-3	ASSIASGDTQY
TRBV7-8	TRBJ1-5	ASSHRDRGQPQH
TRBV7-3	TRBJ2-1	ASSSRLAGDQVNEQF
TRBV9	TRBJ1-2	ASSVAGQPRYGYT
TRBV14	TRBJ2-2	ASSQDPSVGTSGGLNTGELF
TRBV4-1	TRBJ1-1	ASSQWGTNEAF
TRBV20-1	TRBJ2-3	SAREGARTDTQY
TRBV19	TRBJ1-1	ATRTGSTEAF
TRBV6-1	TRBJ2-4	ASSRDLAKNIQY
TRBV11-2	TRBJ2-3	ASRATMADTQY
TRBV15	TRBJ2-5	ATSRRTGWRETQY
TRBV12-3/TRBV12-4	TRBJ1-2	ASSGQGVGGYT
TRBV12-3/TRBV12-4	TRBJ2-1	ASSLRDRDNNEQF
TRBV14	TRBJ1-1	ASSQVGFKDTEAF
TRBV18	TRBJ2-4	ASSLPRGPENIQY
TRBV27	TRBJ1-5	ASSPLSYSNQPQH